Each of the 6 T cell receptor beta chains below was sequenced from the same sample in a study of blood T cell repertoires in COVID-19 (TCRdb year 2020). The receptor library was made with the immunoSEQ multiplex PCR assay. The table comes from immuneACCESS by way of TCRdb, which keeps in-frame sequences with V and J called. Part of the clones is missing from these tables; in studies checked, under half for an unresolved V gene and the rest for unknown reasons. In all, the sample holds around 150,000 clones, and about 90% of those were seen once. The top ten clones comprise about 4.8% of the sample. The material sequenced was peripheral blood. These receptors were obtained from a young man with COVID-19, enrolled during active disease.

The chain uses TRBV24-1 and TRBJ2-5, with TRBD1 identical over 9 bases. Germline V gene lookup returns CDR1 KGHDR and CDR2 SFDVKD. The trim removed 3 bases at V and 6 bases at J, leaving 10 bases unmatched. The CDR3 sequence is 16 residues long. This CDR3 reads CATSDGDRDPQQTQYF. CDR3 sequence (DNA): TGTGCCACCAGTGATGGGGACAGGGACCCCCAGCAGACCCAGTACTTC.

The chain recombines TRBV11-3 with TRBJ1-1; possible D gene TRBD1, 6 bases. Germline assignment: CDR1 SGHNT and CDR2 YENEEA. Trimming took off 3 bases at V and 1 base at J, with 15 bases between the two ends. The CDR3 loop spans 16 amino acids. The CDR3 sequence: CASSLGAGATNTEAFF. The CDR3 region has the DNA TGTGCCAGCAGCTTGGGGGCAGGGGCCACGAACACTGAAGCTTTCTTT.

The V gene is TRBV7-9, the J gene TRBJ1-1, with TRBD1 identical over 8 bases. The germline V gene has CDR1 SEHNR and CDR2 FQNEAQ (reference sequence). The CDR3 length is 14 residues. The V gene end was trimmed by 3 bases and the J gene end by 6 bases; junction bases not matched to a gene: 6. CDR3 sequence reads: CASSLMGQVAEAFF. In nucleotides, the CDR3 is TGTGCCAGCAGCTTGATGGGACAGGTGGCTGAAGCTTTCTTT.

The J gene is TRBJ2-7, the V gene TRBV4-3, with TRBD2 matching over 8 bases. CDR3 length equals 17 residues. CDR1 LGHNA and CDR2 YSLEER come from the germline V gene. After removal of 0 bases from V and 2 bases from J, the junction contained 9 bases not matched to a gene. The CDR3 DNA reads as TGCGCCAGCAGCCAAGATCTCAGCGGGGGCCCCACCTACGAGCAGTACTTC. Translated, it gives CASSQDLSGGPTYEQYF.

V usage is TRBV28 and J usage is TRBJ2-1; the match to TRBD2 covers 9 bases. Germline-derived CDR1 and CDR2 are MDHEN and SYDVKM. The V and J ends lost 7 bases and 8 bases, in that order; junction bases with no gene match: 12. This CDR3 comprises 15 residues. CDR3 nucleotide sequence: TGTGCCAGCACTTCGGTAGCGGGAGCTGTTTATGAGCAGTTCTTC. Protein: CASTSVAGAVYEQFF.

The chain carries TRBV6-2 or TRBV6-3 and TRBJ1-1; unclear D gene. Trimming took 4 bases from V and 1 from J, leaving 10 bases between them. This CDR3 comprises 14 residues. Germline V gene data show CDR1 as MNHEY and CDR2 as SVGEGT. The CDR3 DNA is TGTGCCAGCAGTTCCGACCGGGGGAACACTGAAGCTTTCTTT. Amino acids: CASSSDRGNTEAFF.